This TCR beta chain came from a study of blood T cells in healthy people across ages. The CDR3 covers 12 residues. Germline loops: CDR1 KGHSH, CDR2 LQKENI. V was cut by 6 bases and J by 8 bases, with 13 bases left in between. Whole-study results and caveats: While age rose, TCR beta diversity per million T cells dropped in a roughly linear way.

This clonotype was found once. The antigen remains unidentified. Then a second PCR, running about 7 to 11 cycles, was carried out with a sample-barcoded 5' primer and a J-beta primer mix. TCRdb called the 5' RACE reads again in MiXCR, with one record for every CDR3 protein. Here the sample spans 1,500,000 or so distinct CDR3 sequences, around 59% being singletons. The extraction recovered at least 5 micrograms of total RNA per sample. This sequence joins TRBV18 and TRBJ1-1, with D perhaps TRBD1 (5 bases). The clonotype comes from a man aged 18 to 30 in good health. The sequenced sample consisted of blood. In DNA form, the CDR3 reads TGTGCCAGCTCCCCGGAGGGGTTCGAAGCTTTCTTT. This translates into CASSPEGFEAFF. The variable domain in full, with the rest retrieved from reference TRBV18 and TRBJ1-1, is NAGVMQNPRHLVRRRGQEARLRCSPMKGHSHVYWYRQLPEEGLKFMVYLQKENIIDESGMPKERFSAEFPKEGPSILRIQQVVRGDSAAYFCASSPEGFEAFFGQGTRLTVV.